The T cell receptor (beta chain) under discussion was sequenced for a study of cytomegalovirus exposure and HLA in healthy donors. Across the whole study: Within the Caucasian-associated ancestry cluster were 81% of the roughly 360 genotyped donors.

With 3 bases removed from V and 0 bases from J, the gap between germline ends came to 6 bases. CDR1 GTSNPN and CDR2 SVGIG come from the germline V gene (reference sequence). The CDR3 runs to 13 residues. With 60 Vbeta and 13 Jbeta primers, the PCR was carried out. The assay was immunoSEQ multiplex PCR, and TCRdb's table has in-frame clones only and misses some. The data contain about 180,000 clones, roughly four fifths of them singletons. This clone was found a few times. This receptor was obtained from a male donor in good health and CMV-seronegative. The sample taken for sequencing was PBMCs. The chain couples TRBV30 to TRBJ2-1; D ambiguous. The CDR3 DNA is TGTGCCTGGAGGGAGCCCTCCTACAATGAGCAGTTCTTC. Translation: CAWREPSYNEQFF.